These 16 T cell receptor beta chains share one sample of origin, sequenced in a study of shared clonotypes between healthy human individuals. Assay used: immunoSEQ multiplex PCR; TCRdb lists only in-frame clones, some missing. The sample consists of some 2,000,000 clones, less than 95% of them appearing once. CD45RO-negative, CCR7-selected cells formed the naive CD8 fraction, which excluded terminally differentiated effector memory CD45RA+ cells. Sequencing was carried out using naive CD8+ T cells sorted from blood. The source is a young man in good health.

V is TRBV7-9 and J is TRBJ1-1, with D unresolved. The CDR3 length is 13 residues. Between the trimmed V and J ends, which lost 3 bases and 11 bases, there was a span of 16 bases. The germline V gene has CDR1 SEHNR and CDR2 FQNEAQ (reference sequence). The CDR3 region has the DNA TGTGCCAGCAGCTTGCCAACTGCACGTGAGGCTTTCTTT. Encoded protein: CASSLPTAREAFF.

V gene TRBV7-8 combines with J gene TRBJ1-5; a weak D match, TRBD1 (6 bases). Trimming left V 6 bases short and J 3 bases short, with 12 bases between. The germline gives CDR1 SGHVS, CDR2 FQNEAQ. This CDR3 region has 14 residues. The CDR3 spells CASRGGQPNQPQHF. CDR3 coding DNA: TGTGCCAGCAGGGGTGGACAGCCCAATCAGCCCCAGCATTTT.

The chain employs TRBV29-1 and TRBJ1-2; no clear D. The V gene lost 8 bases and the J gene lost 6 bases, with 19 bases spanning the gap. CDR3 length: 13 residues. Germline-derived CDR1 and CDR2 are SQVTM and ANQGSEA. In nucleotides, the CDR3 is TGCAGCTACGAGGAGCCTTATTTTGATGGCTACACCTTC. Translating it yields CSYEEPYFDGYTF.

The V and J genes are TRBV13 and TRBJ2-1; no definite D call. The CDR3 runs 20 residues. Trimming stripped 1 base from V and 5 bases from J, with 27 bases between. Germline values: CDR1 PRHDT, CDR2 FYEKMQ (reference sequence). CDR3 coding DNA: TGTGCCAGCAGCTTAGCCCTCCGCGTAGGGTGGGCCGGGTTAGACAATGAGCAGTTCTTC. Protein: CASSLALRVGWAGLDNEQFF.

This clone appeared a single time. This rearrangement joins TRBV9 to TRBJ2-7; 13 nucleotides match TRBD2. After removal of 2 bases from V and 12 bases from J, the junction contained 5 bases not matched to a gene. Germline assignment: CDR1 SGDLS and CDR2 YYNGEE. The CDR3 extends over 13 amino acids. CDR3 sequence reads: CASSVGTSGASYF. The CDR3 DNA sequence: TGTGCCAGCAGCGTCGGGACTAGCGGGGCCTCGTACTTC.

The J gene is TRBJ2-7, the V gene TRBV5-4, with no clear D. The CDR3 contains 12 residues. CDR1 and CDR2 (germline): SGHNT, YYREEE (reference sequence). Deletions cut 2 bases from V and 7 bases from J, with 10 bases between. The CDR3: CASSLSALEQYF. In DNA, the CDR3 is TGTGCCAGCAGCTTATCAGCCTTGGAGCAGTACTTC.

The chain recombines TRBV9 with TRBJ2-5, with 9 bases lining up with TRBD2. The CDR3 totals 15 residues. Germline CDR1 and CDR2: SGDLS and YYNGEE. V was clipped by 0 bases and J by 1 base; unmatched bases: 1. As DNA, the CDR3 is TGTGCCAGCAGCGTAGGCGGGAGGGTCCAAGAGACCCAGTACTTC. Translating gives CASSVGGRVQETQYF.

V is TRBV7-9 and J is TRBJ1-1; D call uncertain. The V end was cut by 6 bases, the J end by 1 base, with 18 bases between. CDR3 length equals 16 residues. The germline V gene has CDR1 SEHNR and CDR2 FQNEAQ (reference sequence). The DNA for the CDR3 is TGTGCCAGCAGTTCAGACCTAGCCTTATCGAACACTGAAGCTTTCTTT. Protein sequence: CASSSDLALSNTEAFF.

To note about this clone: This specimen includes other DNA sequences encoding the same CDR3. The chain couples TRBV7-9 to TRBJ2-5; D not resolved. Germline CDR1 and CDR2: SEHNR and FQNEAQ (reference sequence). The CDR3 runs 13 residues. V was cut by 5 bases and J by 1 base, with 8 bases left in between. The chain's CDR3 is CASSPAVQETQYF. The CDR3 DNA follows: TGTGCCAGCAGCCCGGCCGTCCAAGAGACCCAGTACTTC.

The CDR3: CASSLLAGDEQYF. The CDR3 region has the DNA TGTGCCAGCAGTTTACTAGCGGGAGACGAGCAGTACTTC. The chain is built from TRBV27 and TRBJ2-7; 10 nucleotides match TRBD2. The CDR3 spans 13 residues. V trimming: 2 bases; J trimming: 5 bases; junction bases outside the gene matches: 0. Germline CDR1 and CDR2: MNHEY and SMNVEV (reference sequence).

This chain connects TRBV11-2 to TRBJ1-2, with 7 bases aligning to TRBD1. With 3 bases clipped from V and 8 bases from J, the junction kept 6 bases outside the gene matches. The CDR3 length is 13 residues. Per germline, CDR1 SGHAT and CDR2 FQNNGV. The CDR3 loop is CASSLRDREGYTF. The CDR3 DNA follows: TGTGCCAGCAGCTTGCGGGACAGAGAAGGCTACACCTTC.

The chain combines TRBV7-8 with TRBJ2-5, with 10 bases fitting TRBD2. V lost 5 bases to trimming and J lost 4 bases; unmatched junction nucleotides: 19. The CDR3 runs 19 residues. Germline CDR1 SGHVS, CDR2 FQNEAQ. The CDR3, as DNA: TGTGCCAGCAGCCCTCTAGCGGGAGTCCCTACGGGCCGGGGAGAGACCCAGTACTTC. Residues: CASSPLAGVPTGRGETQYF.

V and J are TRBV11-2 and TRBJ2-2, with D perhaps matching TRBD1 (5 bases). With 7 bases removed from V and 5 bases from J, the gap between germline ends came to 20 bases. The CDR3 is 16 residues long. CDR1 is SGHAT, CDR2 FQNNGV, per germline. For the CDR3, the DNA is TGTGCCAGCATCCTTAGTGGGGCGCGGTGGACCGGGGAGCTGTTTTTT. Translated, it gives CASILSGARWTGELFF.

In DNA, the CDR3 is TGTGCCAGCAGTCACGGGACAGGGAGAACTGAAGCTTTCTTT. Encoded protein: CASSHGTGRTEAFF. V usage is TRBV27 and J usage is TRBJ1-1; 9 bases match TRBD1. The CDR3 has 14 amino acids. Per germline, CDR1 MNHEY and CDR2 SMNVEV (reference sequence). The V gene end was trimmed by 5 bases and the J gene end by 5 bases; junction bases not matched to a gene: 6.

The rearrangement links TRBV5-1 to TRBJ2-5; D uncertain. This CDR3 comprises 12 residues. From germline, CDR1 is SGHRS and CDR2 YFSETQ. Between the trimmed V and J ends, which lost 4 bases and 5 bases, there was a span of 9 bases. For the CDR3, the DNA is TGCGCCAGCAGCGACGAGGCCGAGACCCAGTACTTC. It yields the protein CASSDEAETQYF.

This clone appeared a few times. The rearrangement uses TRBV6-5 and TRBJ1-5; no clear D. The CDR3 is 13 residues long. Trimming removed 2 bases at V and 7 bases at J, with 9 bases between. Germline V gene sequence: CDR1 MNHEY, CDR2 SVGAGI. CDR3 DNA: TGTGCCAGCAGTTACGCGGGAGAACAGCCCCAGCATTTT. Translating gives CASSYAGEQPQHF.